This is a list of T cell receptor beta chains from one sample in a study of CD8 T cells in ankylosing spondylitis. From the 5' RACE reads, TCRdb called clonotypes with MiXCR, one entry per CDR3 protein. This sample carries about 540,000 distinct CDR3 sequences, about 13% of them seen once, and the ten largest clones take almost 7%. Sequencing input: blood, either unsorted or a sorted T cell fraction (not recorded which). Source of these receptors: a male donor with ankylosing spondylitis. CDR3s leave out the opening cysteine and the closing phenylalanine or tryptophan. The order of the fields is J gene, D gene, V gene, CDR3 protein. A D gene is named only where the DNA matches it firmly.

>TRBJ2-3|TRBD2|TRBV7-2
ASSLVVTSGRDTQY
>TRBJ2-1|.|TRBV6-1
ASTSPGGGNPT
>TRBJ1-5|.|TRBV7-9
ASSPIGSNQPQH
>TRBJ2-3|TRBD2|TRBV10-3
AISETSRTSLRTDTQY
>TRBJ2-5|TRBD2|TRBV10-3
AISGTSGKETQY
>TRBJ2-2|.|TRBV24-1
ATSERITNTGELF
>TRBJ2-3|TRBD1|TRBV24-1
ATSDESGGRDTQY
>TRBJ1-1|.|TRBV20-1
SARSGLNAF
>TRBJ2-2|.|TRBV10-3
AITRENTGELF
>TRBJ1-5|.|TRBV2
ASSEESGDQPQH
>TRBJ2-5|TRBD2|TRBV6-1
AVSGISLQETQY
>TRBJ2-4|TRBD2|TRBV12-3/TRBV12-4
ASRAGGAKNIQY
>TRBJ2-3|.|TRBV5-1
ASSVLQGTDTQY
>TRBJ1-4|.|TRBV20-1
SARTGSNEKLF
>TRBJ2-5|.|TRBV29-1
SVVRVKQY
>TRBJ2-1|.|TRBV29-1
SVERGREARTLLNEQF
>TRBJ2-7|.|TRBV15
ATSLFSTYEQY
>TRBJ2-1|TRBD2|TRBV6-2/TRBV6-3
ASSSPGGSL
>TRBJ2-1|.|TRBV7-9
ASSTPTAYFDNEQF
>TRBJ2-3|.|TRBV11-3
ASSLDLATTSTDTQY
>TRBJ2-3|TRBD2|TRBV5-1
ASSSRGREVTDTQY
>TRBJ2-1|.|TRBV14
ASSLTSFAEQF
>TRBJ1-1|.|TRBV20-1
SAREDTYTEAF
>TRBJ2-5|.|TRBV7-2
ASSLSVPGETQY